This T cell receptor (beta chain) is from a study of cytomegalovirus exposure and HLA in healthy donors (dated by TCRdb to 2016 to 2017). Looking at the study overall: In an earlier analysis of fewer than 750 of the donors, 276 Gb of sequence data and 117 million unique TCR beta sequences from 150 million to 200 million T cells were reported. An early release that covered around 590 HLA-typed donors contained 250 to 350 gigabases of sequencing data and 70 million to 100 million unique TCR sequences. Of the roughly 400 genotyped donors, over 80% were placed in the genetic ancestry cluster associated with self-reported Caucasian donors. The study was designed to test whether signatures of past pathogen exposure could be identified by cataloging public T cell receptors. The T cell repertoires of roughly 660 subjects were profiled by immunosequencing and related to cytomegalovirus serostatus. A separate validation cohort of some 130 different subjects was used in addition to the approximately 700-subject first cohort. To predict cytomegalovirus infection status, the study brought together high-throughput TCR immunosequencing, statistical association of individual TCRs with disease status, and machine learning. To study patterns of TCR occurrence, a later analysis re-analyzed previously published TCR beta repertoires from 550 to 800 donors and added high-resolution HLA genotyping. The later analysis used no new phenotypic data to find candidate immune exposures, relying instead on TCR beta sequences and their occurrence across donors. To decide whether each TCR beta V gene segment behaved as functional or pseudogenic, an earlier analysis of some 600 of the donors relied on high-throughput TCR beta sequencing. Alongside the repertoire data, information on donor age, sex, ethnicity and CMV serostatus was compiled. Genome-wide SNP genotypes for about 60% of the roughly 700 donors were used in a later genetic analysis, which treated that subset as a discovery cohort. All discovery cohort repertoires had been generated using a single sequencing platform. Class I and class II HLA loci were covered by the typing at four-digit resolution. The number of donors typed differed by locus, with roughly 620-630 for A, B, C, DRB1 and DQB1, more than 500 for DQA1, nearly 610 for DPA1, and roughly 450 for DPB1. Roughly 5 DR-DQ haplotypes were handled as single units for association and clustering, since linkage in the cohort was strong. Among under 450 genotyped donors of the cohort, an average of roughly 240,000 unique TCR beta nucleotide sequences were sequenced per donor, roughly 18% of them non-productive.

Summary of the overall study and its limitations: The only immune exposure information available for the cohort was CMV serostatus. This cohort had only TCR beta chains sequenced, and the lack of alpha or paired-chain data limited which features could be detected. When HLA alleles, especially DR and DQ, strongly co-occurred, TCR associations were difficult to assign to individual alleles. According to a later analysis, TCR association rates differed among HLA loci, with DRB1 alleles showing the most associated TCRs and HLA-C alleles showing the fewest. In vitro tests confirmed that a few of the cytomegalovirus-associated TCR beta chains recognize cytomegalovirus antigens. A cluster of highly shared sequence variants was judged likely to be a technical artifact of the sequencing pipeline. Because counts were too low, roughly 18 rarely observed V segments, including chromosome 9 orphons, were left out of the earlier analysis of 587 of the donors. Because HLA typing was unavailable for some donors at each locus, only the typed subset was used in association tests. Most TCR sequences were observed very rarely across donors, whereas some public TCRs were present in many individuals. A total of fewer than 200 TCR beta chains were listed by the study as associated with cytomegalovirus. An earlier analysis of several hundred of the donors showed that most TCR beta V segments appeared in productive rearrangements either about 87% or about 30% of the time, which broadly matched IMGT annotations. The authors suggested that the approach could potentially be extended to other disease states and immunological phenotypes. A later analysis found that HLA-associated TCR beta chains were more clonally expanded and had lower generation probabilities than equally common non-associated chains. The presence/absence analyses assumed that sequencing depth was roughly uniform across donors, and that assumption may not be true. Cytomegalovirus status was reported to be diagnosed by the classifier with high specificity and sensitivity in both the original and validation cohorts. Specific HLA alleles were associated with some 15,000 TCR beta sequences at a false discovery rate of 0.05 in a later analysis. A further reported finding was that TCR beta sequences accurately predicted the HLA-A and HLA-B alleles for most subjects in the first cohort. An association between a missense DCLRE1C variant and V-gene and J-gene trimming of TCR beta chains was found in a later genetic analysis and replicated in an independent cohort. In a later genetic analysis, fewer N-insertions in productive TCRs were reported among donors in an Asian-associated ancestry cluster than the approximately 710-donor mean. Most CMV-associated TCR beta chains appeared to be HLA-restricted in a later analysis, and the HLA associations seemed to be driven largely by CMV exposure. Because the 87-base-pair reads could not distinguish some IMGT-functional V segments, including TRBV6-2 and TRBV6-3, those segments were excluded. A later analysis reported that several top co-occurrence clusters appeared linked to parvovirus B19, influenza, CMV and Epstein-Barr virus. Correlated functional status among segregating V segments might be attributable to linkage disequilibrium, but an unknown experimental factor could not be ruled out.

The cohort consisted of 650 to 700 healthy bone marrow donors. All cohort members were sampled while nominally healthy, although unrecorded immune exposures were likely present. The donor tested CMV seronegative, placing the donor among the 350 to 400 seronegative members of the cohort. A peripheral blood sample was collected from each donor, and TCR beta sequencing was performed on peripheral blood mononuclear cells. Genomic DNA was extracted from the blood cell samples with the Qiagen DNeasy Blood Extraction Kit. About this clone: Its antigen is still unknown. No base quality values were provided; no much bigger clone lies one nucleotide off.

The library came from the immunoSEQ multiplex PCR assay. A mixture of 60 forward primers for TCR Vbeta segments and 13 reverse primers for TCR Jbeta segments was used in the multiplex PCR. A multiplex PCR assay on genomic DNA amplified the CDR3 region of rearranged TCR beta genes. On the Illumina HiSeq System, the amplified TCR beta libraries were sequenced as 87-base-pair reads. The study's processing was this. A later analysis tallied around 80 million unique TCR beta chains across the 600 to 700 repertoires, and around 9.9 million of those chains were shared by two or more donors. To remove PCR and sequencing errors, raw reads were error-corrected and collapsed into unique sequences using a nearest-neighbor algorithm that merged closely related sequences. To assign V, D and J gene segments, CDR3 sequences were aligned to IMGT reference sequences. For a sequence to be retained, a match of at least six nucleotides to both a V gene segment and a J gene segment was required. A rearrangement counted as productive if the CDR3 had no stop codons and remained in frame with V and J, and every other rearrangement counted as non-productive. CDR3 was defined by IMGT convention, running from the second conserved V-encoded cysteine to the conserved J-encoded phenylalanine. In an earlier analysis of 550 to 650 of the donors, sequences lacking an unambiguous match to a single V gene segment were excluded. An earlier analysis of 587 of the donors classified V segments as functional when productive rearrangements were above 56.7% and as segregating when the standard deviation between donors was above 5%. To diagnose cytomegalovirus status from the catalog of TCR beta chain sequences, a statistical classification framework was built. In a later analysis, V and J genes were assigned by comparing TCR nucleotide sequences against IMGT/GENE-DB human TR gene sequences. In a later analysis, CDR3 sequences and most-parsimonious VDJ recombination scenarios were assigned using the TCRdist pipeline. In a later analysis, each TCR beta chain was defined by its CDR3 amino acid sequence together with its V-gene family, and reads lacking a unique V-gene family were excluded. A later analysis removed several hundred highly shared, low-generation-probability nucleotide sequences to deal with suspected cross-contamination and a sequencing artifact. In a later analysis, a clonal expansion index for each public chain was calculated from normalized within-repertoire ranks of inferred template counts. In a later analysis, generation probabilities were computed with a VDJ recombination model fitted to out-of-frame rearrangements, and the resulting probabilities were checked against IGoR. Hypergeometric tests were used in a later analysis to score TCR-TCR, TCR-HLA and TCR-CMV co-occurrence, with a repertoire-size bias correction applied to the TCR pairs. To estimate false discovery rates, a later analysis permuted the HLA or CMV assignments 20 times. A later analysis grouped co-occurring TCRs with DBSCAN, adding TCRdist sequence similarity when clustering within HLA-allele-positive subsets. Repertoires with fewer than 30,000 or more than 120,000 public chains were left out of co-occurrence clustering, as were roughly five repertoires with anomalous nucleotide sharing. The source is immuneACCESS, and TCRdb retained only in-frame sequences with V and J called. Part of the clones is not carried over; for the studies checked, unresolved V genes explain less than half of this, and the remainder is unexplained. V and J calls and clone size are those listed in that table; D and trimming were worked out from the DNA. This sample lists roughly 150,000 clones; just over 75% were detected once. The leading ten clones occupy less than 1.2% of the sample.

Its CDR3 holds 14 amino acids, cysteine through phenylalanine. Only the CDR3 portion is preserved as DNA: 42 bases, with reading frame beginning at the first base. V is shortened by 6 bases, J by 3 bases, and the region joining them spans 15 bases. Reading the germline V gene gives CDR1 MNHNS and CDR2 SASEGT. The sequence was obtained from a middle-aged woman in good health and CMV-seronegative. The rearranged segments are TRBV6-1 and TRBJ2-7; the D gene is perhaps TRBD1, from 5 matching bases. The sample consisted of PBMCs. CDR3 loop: CASRPQQARYEQYF. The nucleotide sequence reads TGTGCCAGCAGGCCACAACAGGCCCGCTACGAGCAGTACTTC.